These 21 T cell receptor beta chains came from one sample sequenced in a study of T cells after yellow fever vaccination. One entry per CDR3 protein, called by TCRdb with MiXCR from the 5' RACE reads. The sample yields 300,000 to 350,000 distinct CDR3 sequences, approximately 3.9% seen once. Source: PBMCs, taken 5 days after the yellow fever booster vaccination. These receptors all come from a man younger than 35 who received the YFV17D yellow fever vaccine.

This clonotype has more than one count but fewer than ten. The rearrangement links TRBV6-2 or TRBV6-3 to TRBJ2-2, with D perhaps matching TRBD1 or TRBD2 (5 bases each). Trimming took 5 bases from V and 6 from J, leaving 22 bases between them. Germline V gene sequence: CDR1 MNHEY, CDR2 SVGEGT. The length of the CDR3 is 17 residues. Here the CDR3 reads CASSTLGRDAGSGELFF. CDR3 nucleotides: TGTGCCAGCAGTACCCTGGGCCGGGACGCAGGTTCCGGGGAGCTGTTTTTT.

This clonotype was recorded a few times. The CDR3 region is CASSFGSINTEAFF. The DNA for the CDR3 is TGTGCCAGCAGCTTCGGAAGCATAAACACTGAAGCTTTCTTT. V usage is TRBV7-2 and J usage is TRBJ1-1; D ambiguous. From germline, CDR1 is SGHTA and CDR2 FQGNSA. The V end was cut by 3 bases, the J end by 2 bases, with 10 bases between. The length of the CDR3 is 14 residues.

The sample holds a few counts of this clonotype. The genes are TRBV20-1 and TRBJ1-1; 7 nucleotides match TRBD1. Germline values: CDR1 DFQATT, CDR2 SNEGSKA (reference sequence). V shed 1 base and J 4 bases; nucleotides not matched to a gene: 12. This CDR3 is 16 amino acids long. The CDR3 loop reads CSARGAGGRSRTEAFF. In DNA form, the CDR3 reads TGCAGTGCTAGAGGGGCAGGGGGGAGGTCTCGCACTGAAGCTTTCTTT.

This clonotype was recorded at least ten times. This chain uses TRBV6-5 with TRBJ2-6, with D possibly TRBD2 on 6 matching bases. There are 14 residues in the CDR3. V was pared by 5 bases and J by 1 base, with 6 bases between. Germline V gives CDR1 MNHEY, CDR2 SVGAGI. Here the CDR3 reads CASSRESGANVLTF. Written as DNA, the CDR3 is TGTGCCAGCAGTCGGGAGTCTGGGGCCAACGTCCTGACTTTC.

The table lists this clonotype with many counts. The chain combines TRBV5-1 with TRBJ1-6; no clear D. The CDR3 spans 14 residues. Germline V gene sequence: CDR1 SGHRS, CDR2 YFSETQ. V lost 1 base and J 10 bases, leaving 12 bases between the germline ends. The CDR3, as DNA: TGCGCCAGCAGCTTGCCCCCGGAGGACTCACCCCTCCACTTT. Translated: CASSLPPEDSPLHF.

The V gene is TRBV7-9, the J gene TRBJ1-2; tentative D call: TRBD1 (5 bases). V lost 2 bases, J lost 6 bases, and 16 bases lay in between. The CDR3 contains 15 residues. Germline V gene lookup returns CDR1 SEHNR and CDR2 FQNEAQ (reference sequence). This chain's CDR3 is CASSLSAGNGDGYTF. CDR3 bases: TGTGCCAGCAGCTTATCGGCAGGGAATGGGGATGGCTACACCTTC.

This clonotype came up a few times. The J gene is TRBJ2-6, the V gene TRBV5-1; D remains ambiguous. In germline, CDR1 is SGHRS, CDR2 YFSETQ. CDR3 size: 16 residues. V shed 2 bases and J shed 2 bases, with 11 bases lying between them. For the CDR3, the DNA is TGCGCCAGCAGCTTCCCCACCCCCACTGGGGCCAACGTCCTGACTTTC. This gives the protein CASSFPTPTGANVLTF. The whole variable domain, filled in from reference TRBV5-1 and TRBJ2-6, reads KAGVTQTPRYLIKTRGQQVTLSCSPISGHRSVSWYQQTPGQGLQFLFEYFSETQRNKGNFPGRFSGRQFSNSRSEMNVSTLELGDSALYLCASSFPTPTGANVLTFGAGSRLTVL.

This clonotype was found a few times. V usage is TRBV7-9 and J usage is TRBJ1-5; 7 bases are a match to TRBD1. V lost 4 bases to trimming and J lost 2 bases; unmatched junction nucleotides: 5. The germline CDR1 and CDR2 sequences are SEHNR and FQNEAQ (reference sequence). CDR3 length: 15 amino acids. The CDR3 here is CASSSDREGNQPQHF. The CDR3 DNA reads TGTGCCAGCAGCTCCGACAGGGAAGGCAATCAGCCCCAGCATTTT.

The V call is TRBV18, the J call TRBJ1-2, with 10 nucleotides matching TRBD1. The J segment lost 8 bases and the V segment lost 5 bases, leaving 14 bases of the junction unmatched. There are 16 residues in the CDR3. Looked up from germline, CDR1 is KGHSH and CDR2 is LQKENI. CDR3: CASSSMTGGVDGGYTF. The CDR3, as DNA: TGTGCCAGCTCATCGATGACAGGGGGCGTTGACGGGGGCTACACCTTC.

V gene TRBV4-1 combines with J gene TRBJ2-7, with unresolved D. Between the trimmed V and J ends, which lost 1 base and 3 bases, there was a span of 13 bases. The CDR3 spans 15 residues. The germline V gene encodes CDR1 MGHRA and CDR2 YSYEKL. The CDR3 DNA reads as TGCGCCAGCAGCCAAGGACTCGGACGGCACTACGAGCAGTACGTC. This translates into CASSQGLGRHYEQYV.

The V and J genes are TRBV18 and TRBJ1-2; D may be TRBD1 (5 bases). The CDR3 is 16 amino acids. V lost 3 bases, J lost 2 bases, and 16 bases lay in between. CDR1 KGHSH and CDR2 LQKENI come from the germline V gene. DNA of the CDR3: TGTGCCAGCTCACCCGCCACAGGTTTCCAGAACTATGGCTACACCTTC. It encodes CASSPATGFQNYGYTF. Using reference TRBV18 and TRBJ1-2 for the parts outside the CDR3, the full variable domain is NAGVMQNPRHLVRRRGQEARLRCSPMKGHSHVYWYRQLPEEGLKFMVYLQKENIIDESGMPKERFSAEFPKEGPSILRIQQVVRGDSAAYFCASSPATGFQNYGYTFGSGTRLTVV.

This clonotype occurred many times. The gene calls are TRBV7-9 and TRBJ2-4; 7 nucleotides line up with TRBD2. Germline CDR1 and CDR2: SEHNR and FQNEAQ (reference sequence). Unmatched junction bases numbered 5, after V lost 5 bases and J lost 1 base. This CDR3 is built from 15 residues. The CDR3 is CASSPGRKAKNIQYF. As DNA, the CDR3 is TGTGCCAGCAGCCCCGGGAGGAAGGCCAAAAACATTCAGTACTTC.

The table lists this clonotype with many counts. This chain connects TRBV11-1 to TRBJ2-5; D may match TRBD1 or TRBD2 (6 bases each). CDR1 is SGHAT and CDR2 is FQDESV in the germline V gene (reference sequence). CDR3 length: 15 amino acids. Trimming cost V 5 bases and J 2 bases, with 15 bases left between them. This CDR3 reads CASSGNTGRQETQYF. For the CDR3, the DNA is TGTGCCAGCAGCGGAAACACAGGGAGGCAAGAGACCCAGTACTTC. Full variable domain (missing parts from reference TRBV11-1 and TRBJ2-5): EAEVAQSPRYKITEKSQAVAFWCDPISGHATLYWYRQILGQGPELLVQFQDESVVDDSQLPKDRFSAERLKGVDSTLKIQPAELGDSAMYLCASSGNTGRQETQYFGPGTRLLVL.

This sequence joins TRBV7-2 and TRBJ2-2; TRBD2 is a possible D gene (5 bases). CDR1 is SGHTA and CDR2 is FQGNSA in the germline V gene. The length of the CDR3 is 17 residues. Between the trimmed V and J ends, which lost 5 bases and 0 bases, there was a span of 16 bases. The CDR3, as DNA: TGTGCCAGCAGCCTCCACTTTGAACTAGCGAACACCGGGGAGCTGTTTTTT. Protein product: CASSLHFELANTGELFF.

This chain links TRBV6-2 or TRBV6-3 with TRBJ1-4, with 7 bases aligning to TRBD1. The J segment lost 4 bases and the V segment lost 6 bases, leaving 5 bases of the junction unmatched. CDR1 and CDR2 (germline): MNHEY, SVGEGT. The CDR3 is 14 amino acids. DNA of the CDR3: TGTGCCAGCAGACCGGGACAGTTTAATGAAAAACTGTTTTTT. Amino acid sequence: CASRPGQFNEKLFF.

This clonotype was observed at least ten times. This chain connects TRBV4-2 to TRBJ2-3; D might be TRBD2 (5 bases). The CDR3 totals 15 residues. With 1 base removed from V and 6 bases from J, the gap between germline ends came to 14 bases. Looked up from germline, CDR1 is LGHNA and CDR2 is YNFKEQ. The CDR3 bases are TGTGCCAGCAGCCAAGGGAGCGGTTTGTTCGATACGCAGTATTTT. Its translation is CASSQGSGLFDTQYF.

The table lists this clonotype with many counts. This rearrangement joins TRBV6-1 to TRBJ1-2; no reliable D call. V was clipped by 5 bases and J by 2 bases, with 6 bases between them. The CDR3 has 12 residues. The germline gives CDR1 MNHNS, CDR2 SASEGT. DNA of the CDR3: TGTGCCAGCAGTTTACCCAACTATGGCTACACCTTC. It encodes CASSLPNYGYTF.

This clonotype was seen more than once but under ten times. The chain joins TRBV3-1 to TRBJ2-5, with 7 nucleotides matching TRBD1. Per germline, CDR1 LGHDT and CDR2 YNNKEL (reference sequence). This CDR3 is built from 14 residues. The V segment lost 3 bases and the J segment 3 bases; nucleotides outside the gene matches: 4. DNA of the CDR3: TGTGCCAGCAGCCAGGCTGGACAGGAAGAGACCCAGTACTTC. The encoded protein is CASSQAGQEETQYF.

This clonotype was recorded a few times. The rearrangement links TRBV29-1 to TRBJ2-2, with D unresolved. This CDR3 is 13 amino acids long. CDR1 and CDR2 from the germline V gene are SQVTM and ANQGSEA. Trimming stripped 5 bases from V and 4 bases from J, with 11 bases between. For the CDR3, the DNA is TGCAGCGTTATCGGACCGAGCACCGGGGAGCTGTTTTTT. Encoded protein: CSVIGPSTGELFF.

At least ten counts were recorded for this clonotype. The J gene is TRBJ1-1, the V gene TRBV29-1; possible D gene TRBD1, 6 bases. CDR3 size: 12 residues. The germline V gene encodes CDR1 SQVTM and CDR2 ANQGSEA. The V end lost 4 bases, the J end lost 1 base, and 7 bases lay between the germline ends. The CDR3 reads CSVGGGNTEAFF. CDR3 DNA: TGCAGCGTTGGAGGGGGGAACACTGAAGCTTTCTTT. The full variable domain, rest sourced from reference TRBV29-1 and TRBJ1-1, is SAVISQKPSRDICQRGTSLTIQCQVDSQVTMMFWYRQQPGQSLTLIATANQGSEATYESGFVIDKFPISRPNLTFSTLTVSNMSPEDSSIYLCSVGGGNTEAFFGQGTRLTVV.

The genes are TRBV7-9 and TRBJ2-5; 7 bases are a match to TRBD1. Germline V lookup: CDR1 SEHNR, CDR2 FQNEAQ (reference sequence). The CDR3 has 14 amino acids. With V trimmed by 5 bases and J by 5 bases, 8 bases remained unmatched. The CDR3 protein is CASSPRARGETQYF. The DNA for the CDR3 is TGTGCCAGCAGCCCCCGGGCCAGGGGGGAGACCCAGTACTTC.